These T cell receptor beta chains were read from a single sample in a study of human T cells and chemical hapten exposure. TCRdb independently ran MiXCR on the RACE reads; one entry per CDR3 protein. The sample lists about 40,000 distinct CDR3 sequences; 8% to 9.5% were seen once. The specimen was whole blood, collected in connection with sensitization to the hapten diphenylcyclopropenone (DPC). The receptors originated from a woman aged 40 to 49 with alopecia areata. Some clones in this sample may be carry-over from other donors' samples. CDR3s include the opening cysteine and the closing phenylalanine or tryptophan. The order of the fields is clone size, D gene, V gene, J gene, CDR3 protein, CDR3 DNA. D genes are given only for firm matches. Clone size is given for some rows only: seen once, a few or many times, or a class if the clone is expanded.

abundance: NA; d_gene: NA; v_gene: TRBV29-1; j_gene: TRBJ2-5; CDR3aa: CSALLGGAGETQYF; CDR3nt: TGCAGCGCCCTCCTAGGAGGGGCCGGAGAGACCCAGTACTTC
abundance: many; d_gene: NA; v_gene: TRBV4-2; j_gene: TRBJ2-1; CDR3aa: CASSQGGDPNEQFF; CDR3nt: TGTGCCAGCAGCCAAGGAGGCGACCCCAATGAGCAGTTCTTC
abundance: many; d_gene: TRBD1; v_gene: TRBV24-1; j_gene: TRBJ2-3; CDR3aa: CATSGSGGGDTQYF; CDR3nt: TGTGCCACCAGTGGCTCAGGGGGCGGCGATACGCAGTATTTT
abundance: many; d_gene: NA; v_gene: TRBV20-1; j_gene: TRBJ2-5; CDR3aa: CSAEVSGQETQYF; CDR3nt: TGCAGTGCCGAAGTCAGCGGACAAGAGACCCAGTACTTC
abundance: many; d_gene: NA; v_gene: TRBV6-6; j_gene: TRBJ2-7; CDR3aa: CASSSGRRYEQYF; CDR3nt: TGTGCCAGCAGTTCAGGGAGGCGATACGAGCAGTACTTC
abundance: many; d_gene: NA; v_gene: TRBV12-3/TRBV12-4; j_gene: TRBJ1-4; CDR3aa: CASSFGEKLFF; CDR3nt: TGTGCCAGCAGTTTTGGTGAAAAACTGTTTTTT
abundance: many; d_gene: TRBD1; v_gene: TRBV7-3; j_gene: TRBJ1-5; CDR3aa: CASSPGTGGVNHQPQHF; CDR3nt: TGTGCCAGCAGCCCCGGGACAGGGGGCGTTAATCATCAGCCCCAGCATTTT
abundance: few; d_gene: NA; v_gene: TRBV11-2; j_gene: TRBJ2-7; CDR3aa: CASSSLVQTSEQYF; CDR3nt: TGTGCCAGCAGCTCCCTAGTGCAGACTTCCGAGCAGTACTTC
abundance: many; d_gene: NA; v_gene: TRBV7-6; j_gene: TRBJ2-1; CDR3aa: CASSLGEGPSHEQFF; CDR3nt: TGTGCCAGCAGCTTAGGAGAGGGCCCTTCGCATGAGCAGTTCTTC
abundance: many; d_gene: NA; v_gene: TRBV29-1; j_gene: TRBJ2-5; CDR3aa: CSVDSSMVPGETQYF; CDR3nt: TGCAGCGTTGATTCATCTATGGTCCCGGGGGAGACCCAGTACTTC
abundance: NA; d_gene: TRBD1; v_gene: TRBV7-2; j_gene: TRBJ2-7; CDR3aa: CASSVTGEFPYEQYF; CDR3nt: TGTGCCAGCAGCGTGACAGGGGAGTTTCCCTACGAGCAGTACTTC
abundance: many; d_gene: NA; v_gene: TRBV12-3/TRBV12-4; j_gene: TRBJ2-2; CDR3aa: CASSPSDRGELFF; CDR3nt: TGTGCCAGCAGTCCGTCCGACAGGGGGGAGCTGTTTTTT
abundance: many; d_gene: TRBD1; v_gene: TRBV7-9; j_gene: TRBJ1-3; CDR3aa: CASSFPQAVTGYGNTIYF; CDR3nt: TGTGCCAGCAGCTTTCCCCAGGCCGTGACAGGGTATGGAAACACCATATATTTT
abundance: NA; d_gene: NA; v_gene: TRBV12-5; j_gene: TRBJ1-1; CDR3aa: CASGPTPQRTEAFF; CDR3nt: TGTGCTAGTGGCCCTACGCCCCAGCGCACTGAAGCTTTCTTT
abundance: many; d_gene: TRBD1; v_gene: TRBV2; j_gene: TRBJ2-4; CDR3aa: CASSSGQGRNIQYF; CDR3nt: TGTGCCAGCAGTTCCGGACAGGGTCGGAACATTCAGTACTTC
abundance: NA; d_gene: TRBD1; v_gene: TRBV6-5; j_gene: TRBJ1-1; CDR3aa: CASSSTGGLTKAFF; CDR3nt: TGTGCCAGCAGTTCGACAGGGGGCTTAACTAAAGCTTTCTTT
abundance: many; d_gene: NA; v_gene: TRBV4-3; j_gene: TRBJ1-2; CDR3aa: CASSQVGGSGYTF; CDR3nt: TGCGCCAGCAGCCAAGTGGGGGGAAGTGGCTACACCTTC
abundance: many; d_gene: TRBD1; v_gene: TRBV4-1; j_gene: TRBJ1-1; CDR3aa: CASSQATGGWAFF; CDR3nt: TGCGCCAGCAGCCAGGCCACAGGGGGCTGGGCTTTCTTT
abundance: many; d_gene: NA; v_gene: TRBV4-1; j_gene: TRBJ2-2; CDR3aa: CASSLSRLGSTGELFF; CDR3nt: TGCGCCAGCAGCCTATCCCGACTGGGGAGTACCGGGGAGCTGTTTTTT
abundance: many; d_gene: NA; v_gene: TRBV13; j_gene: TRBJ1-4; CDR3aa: CASSSGAWENEKLFF; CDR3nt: TGTGCCAGCAGCTCAGGGGCTTGGGAGAATGAAAAACTGTTTTTT
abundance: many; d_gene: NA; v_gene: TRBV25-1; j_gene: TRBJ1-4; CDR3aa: CASSATWHNEKLFF; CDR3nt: TGTGCCAGCAGTGCTACCTGGCATAATGAAAAACTGTTTTTT
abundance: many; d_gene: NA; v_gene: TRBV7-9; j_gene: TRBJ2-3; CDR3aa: CASSLAQPDTQYF; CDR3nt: TGTGCCAGCAGCTTAGCACAGCCAGATACGCAGTATTTT
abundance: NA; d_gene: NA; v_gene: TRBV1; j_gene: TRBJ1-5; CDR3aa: CTSSLCRQDYHQPQHF; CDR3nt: TGCACCAGCAGCCTATGCCGACAAGATTATCATCAGCCCCAGCATTTT
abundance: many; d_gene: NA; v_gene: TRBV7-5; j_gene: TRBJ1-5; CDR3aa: CISVPEPSGGNQPQHF; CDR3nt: NA
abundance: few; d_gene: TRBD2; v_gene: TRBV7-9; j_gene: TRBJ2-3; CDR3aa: CASSYDGRGSADTQYF; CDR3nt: TGTGCCAGCAGCTACGACGGGAGGGGGAGTGCAGATACGCAGTATTTT
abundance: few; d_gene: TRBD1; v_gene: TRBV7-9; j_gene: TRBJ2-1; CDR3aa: CASSLKAGGTGEQFF; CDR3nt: TGTGCCAGCAGCTTAAAGGCAGGGGGAACAGGTGAGCAGTTCTTC
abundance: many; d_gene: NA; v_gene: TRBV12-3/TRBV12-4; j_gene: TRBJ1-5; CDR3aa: CASSLAGSQPQHF; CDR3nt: TGTGCCAGCAGTTTAGCAGGGAGTCAGCCCCAGCATTTT
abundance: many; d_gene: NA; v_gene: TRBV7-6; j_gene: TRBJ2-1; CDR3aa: CASSSIGTNNEQFF; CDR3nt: TGTGCCAGCAGCTCCATCGGGACCAACAATGAGCAGTTCTTC
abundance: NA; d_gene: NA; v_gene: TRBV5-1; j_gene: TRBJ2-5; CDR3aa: CASSLISGSGEKTQYF; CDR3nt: TGCGCCAGCAGCTTGATCTCAGGGTCCGGTGAGAAGACCCAGTACTTC
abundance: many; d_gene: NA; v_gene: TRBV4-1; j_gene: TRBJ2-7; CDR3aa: CASSLGTAYEQYF; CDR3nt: TGCGCCAGCAGCCTAGGGACGGCCTACGAGCAGTACTTC
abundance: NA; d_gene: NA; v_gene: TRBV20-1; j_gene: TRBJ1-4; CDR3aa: CSAQKQGGEKLFF; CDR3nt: TGCAGTGCTCAAAAACAGGGAGGTGAAAAACTGTTTTTT
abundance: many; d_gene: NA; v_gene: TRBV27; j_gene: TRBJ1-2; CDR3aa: CASSLSAGSYGYTF; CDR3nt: TGTGCCAGCAGTTTATCGGCGGGAAGCTATGGCTACACCTTC
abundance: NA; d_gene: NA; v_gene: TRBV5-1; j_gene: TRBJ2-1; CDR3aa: CASSLAPFGGTYNEQFF; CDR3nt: TGCGCCAGCAGCTTGGCCCCATTCGGGGGCACCTACAATGAGCAGTTCTTC